This T cell receptor (beta chain) was identified in a study of post-analysis software for immune sequencing data. Background on the study: Courses of disease covered relapsing-remitting, secondary progressive and progressive-relapsing multiple sclerosis.

The CDR3 runs 11 residues. Germline V gives CDR1 DFQATT, CDR2 SNEGSKA (reference sequence). Trimming pared 3 bases from V and 8 bases from J, leaving 10 bases between. Incorporated into the TCR beta cDNA libraries were unique molecular identifiers, which served to reduce PCR and sequencing biases. About 500,000 cDNA molecules were obtained per 1 to 10 million input T cells. Each CDR3 protein gets one entry after TCRdb re-called the PCR reads with MiXCR. The profile shows hundreds of thousands of distinct CDR3 sequences, around 53% of them singletons. To note about this clonotype: Its antigen is not identified.

Study conclusions and caveats: The five TRBV segments detected at higher frequency in patients than in controls included TRBV5-6, TRBV5-1 and TRBV20-1. Under the F measure, samples that were prepared in one batch clustered strongly together. Controls significantly exceeded multiple sclerosis patients in normalized Chao1 diversity.

The rearrangement links TRBV20-1 to TRBJ1-2, with unresolved D. The source material was blood. The TCR originated in a girl aged 10-17 years with multiple sclerosis. The CDR3 DNA sequence: TGCAGTGCTAGGAGATATGAGGGCTACACCTTC. It encodes CSARRYEGYTF.